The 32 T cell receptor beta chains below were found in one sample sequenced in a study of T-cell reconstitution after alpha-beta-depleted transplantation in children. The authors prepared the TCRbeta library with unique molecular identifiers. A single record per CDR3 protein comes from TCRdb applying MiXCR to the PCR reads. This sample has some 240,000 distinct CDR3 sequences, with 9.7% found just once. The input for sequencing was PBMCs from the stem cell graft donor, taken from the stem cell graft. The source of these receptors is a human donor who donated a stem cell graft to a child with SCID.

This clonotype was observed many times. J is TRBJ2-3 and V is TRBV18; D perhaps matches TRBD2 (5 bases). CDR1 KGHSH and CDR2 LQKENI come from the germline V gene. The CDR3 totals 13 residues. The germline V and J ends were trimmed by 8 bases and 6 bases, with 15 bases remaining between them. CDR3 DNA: TGTGCCAGCAGTCCACCGGGGTCGGATACGCAGTATTTT. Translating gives CASSPPGSDTQYF.

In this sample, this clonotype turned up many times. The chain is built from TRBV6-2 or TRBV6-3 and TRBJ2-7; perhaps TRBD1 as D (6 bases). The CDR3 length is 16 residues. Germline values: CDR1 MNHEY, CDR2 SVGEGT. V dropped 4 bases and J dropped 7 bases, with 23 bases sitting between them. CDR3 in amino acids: CASSLTPGQGAREQYF. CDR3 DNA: TGTGCCAGCAGTTTAACCCCGGGACAAGGGGCGCGGGAGCAGTACTTC.

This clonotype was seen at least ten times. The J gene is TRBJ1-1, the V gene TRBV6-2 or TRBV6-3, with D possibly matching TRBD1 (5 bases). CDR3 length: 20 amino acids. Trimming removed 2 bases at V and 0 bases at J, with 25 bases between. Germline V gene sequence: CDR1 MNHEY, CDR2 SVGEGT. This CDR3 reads CASSYPPSIRGSALNTEAFF. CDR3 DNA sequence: TGTGCCAGCAGTTACCCCCCGAGTATAAGGGGTTCGGCGCTGAACACTGAAGCTTTCTTT.

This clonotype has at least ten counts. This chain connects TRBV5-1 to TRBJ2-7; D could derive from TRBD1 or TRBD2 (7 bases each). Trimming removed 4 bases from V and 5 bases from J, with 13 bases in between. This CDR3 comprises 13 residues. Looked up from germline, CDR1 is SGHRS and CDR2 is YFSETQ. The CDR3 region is CASSDQGGNEQYF. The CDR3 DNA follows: TGCGCCAGCAGCGATCAGGGGGGGAACGAGCAGTACTTC.

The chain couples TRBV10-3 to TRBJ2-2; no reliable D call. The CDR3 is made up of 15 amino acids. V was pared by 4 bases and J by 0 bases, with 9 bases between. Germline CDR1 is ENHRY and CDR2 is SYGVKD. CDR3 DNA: TGTGCCATCAGTGTCAAGCCACCGAACACCGGGGAGCTGTTTTTT. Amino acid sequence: CAISVKPPNTGELFF.

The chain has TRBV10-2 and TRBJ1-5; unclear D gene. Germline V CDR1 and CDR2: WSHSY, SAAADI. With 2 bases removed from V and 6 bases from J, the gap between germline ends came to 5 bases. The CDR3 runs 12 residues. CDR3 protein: CASSEVSQPQHF. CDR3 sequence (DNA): TGCGCCAGCAGTGAGGTCAGTCAGCCCCAGCATTTT.

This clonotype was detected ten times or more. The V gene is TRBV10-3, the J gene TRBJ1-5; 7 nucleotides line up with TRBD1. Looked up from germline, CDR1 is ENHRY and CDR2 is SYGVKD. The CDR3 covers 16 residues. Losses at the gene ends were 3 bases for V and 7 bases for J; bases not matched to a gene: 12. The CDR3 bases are TGTGCCATCAGTGAAGAGGGCAGGGGGTCTGCGCAGCCCCAGCATTTT. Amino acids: CAISEEGRGSAQPQHF.

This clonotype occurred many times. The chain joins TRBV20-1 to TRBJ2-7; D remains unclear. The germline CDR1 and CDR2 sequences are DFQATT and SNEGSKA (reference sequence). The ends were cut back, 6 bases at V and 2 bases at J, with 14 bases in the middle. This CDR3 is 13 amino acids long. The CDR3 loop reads CSAPRTDTYEQYF. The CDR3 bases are TGCAGTGCCCCCCGGACGGATACCTACGAGCAGTACTTC.

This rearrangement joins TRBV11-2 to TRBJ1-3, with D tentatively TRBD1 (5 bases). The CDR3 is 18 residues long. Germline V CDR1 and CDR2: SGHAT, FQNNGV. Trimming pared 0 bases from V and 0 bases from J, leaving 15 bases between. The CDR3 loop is CASSLDPLGGFSGNTIYF. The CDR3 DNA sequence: TGTGCCAGCAGCTTAGATCCTTTGGGGGGATTCTCTGGAAACACCATATATTTT.

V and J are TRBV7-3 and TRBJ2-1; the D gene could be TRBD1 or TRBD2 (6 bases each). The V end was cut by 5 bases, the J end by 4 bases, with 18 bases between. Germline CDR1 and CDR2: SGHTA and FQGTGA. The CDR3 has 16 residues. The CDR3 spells CASSPRGGSLYNEQFF. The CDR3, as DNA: TGTGCCAGCAGCCCCAGAGGGGGGTCTCTTTACAATGAGCAGTTCTTC.

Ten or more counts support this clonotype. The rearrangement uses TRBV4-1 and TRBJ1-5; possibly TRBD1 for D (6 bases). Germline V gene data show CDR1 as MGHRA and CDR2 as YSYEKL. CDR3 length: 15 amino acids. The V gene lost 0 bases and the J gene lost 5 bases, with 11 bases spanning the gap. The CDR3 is CASSQEGRGYQPQHF. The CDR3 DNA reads TGCGCCAGCAGCCAAGAGGGTAGGGGGTATCAGCCCCAGCATTTT.

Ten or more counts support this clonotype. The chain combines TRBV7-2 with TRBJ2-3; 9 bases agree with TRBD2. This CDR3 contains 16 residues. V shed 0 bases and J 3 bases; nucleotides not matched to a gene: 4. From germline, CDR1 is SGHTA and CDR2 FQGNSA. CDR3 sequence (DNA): TGTGCCAGCAGCTTAGCCCTAGCGGGGACAACAGATACGCAGTATTTT. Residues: CASSLALAGTTDTQYF.

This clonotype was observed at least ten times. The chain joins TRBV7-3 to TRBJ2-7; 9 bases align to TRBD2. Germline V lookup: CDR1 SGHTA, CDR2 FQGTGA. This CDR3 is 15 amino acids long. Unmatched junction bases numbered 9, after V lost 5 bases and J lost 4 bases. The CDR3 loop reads CASSPGTSPFYEQYF. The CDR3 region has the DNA TGTGCCAGCAGCCCTGGGACTAGCCCATTTTACGAGCAGTACTTC.

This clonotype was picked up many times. CDR3: CASSLELTGNTEAFF. In DNA form, the CDR3 reads TGCGCCAGCAGCTTGGAATTAACGGGGAACACTGAAGCTTTCTTT. The chain links TRBV5-1 to TRBJ1-1; unclear D gene. Trimming removed 0 bases at V and 1 base at J, with 10 bases between. Germline loops: CDR1 SGHRS, CDR2 YFSETQ. This CDR3 has 15 amino acids.

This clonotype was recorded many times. The DNA of the CDR3 is TGCAGTGCTAGAGATGGGCTAGCGGGATACAATGAGCAGTTCTTC. Residues: CSARDGLAGYNEQFF. The rearrangement uses TRBV20-1 and TRBJ2-1, with TRBD2 identical over 9 bases. Germline V gene sequence: CDR1 DFQATT, CDR2 SNEGSKA (reference sequence). The length of the CDR3 is 15 residues. V shed 0 bases, J shed 4 bases, and the junction held 4 bases outside the gene matches.

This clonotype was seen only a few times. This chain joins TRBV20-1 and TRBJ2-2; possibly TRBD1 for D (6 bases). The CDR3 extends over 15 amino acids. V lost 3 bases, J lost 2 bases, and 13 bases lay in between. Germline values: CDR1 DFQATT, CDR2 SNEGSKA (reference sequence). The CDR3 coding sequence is TGCAGTGCTAGGGGGGACAAACGTAACACCGGGGAGCTGTTTTTT. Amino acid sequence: CSARGDKRNTGELFF.

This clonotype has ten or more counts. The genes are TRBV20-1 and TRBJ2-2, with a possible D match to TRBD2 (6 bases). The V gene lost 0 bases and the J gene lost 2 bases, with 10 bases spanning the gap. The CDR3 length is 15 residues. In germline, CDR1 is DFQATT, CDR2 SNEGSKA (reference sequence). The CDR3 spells CSARDWRGNTGELFF. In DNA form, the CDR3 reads TGCAGTGCTAGAGATTGGCGGGGAAACACCGGGGAGCTGTTTTTT.

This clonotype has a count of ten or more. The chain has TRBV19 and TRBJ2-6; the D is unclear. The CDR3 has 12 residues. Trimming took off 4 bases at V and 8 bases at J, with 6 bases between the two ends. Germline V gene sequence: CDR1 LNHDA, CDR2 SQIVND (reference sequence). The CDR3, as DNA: TGTGCCAGTAGTACGGGCCCCAACGTCCTGACTTTC. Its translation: CASSTGPNVLTF. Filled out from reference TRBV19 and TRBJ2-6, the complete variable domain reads DGGITQSPKYLFRKEGQNVTLSCEQNLNHDAMYWYRQDPGQGLRLIYYSQIVNDFQKGDIAEGYSVSREKKESFPLTVTSAQKNPTAFYLCASSTGPNVLTFGAGSRLTVL.

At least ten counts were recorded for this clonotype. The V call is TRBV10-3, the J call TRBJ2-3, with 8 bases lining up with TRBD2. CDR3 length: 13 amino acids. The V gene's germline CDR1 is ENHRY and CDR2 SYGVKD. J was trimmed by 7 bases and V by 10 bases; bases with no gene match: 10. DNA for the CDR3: TGTGCCAGCGCGGGGGGTTTGGGAAATACGCAGTATTTT. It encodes CASAGGLGNTQYF.

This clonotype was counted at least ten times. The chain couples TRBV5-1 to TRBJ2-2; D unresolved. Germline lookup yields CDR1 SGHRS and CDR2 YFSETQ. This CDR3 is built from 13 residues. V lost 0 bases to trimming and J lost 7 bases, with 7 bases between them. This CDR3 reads CASSLEGFGELFF. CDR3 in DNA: TGCGCCAGCAGCTTGGAGGGTTTCGGGGAGCTGTTTTTT.

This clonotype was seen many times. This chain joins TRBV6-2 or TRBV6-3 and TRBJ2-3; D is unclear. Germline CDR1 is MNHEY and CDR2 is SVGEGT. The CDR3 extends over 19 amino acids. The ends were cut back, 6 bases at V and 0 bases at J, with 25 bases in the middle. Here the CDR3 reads CASSLGLGARSASTDTQYF. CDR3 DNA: TGTGCCAGCAGCCTCGGCCTCGGAGCGAGATCTGCTAGCACAGATACGCAGTATTTT.

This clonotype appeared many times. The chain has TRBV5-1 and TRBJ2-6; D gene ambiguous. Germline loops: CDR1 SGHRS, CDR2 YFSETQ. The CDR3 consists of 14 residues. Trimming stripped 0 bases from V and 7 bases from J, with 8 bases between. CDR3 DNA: TGCGCCAGCAGCTTGGAAGCGTTAGCCAACGTCCTGACTTTC. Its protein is CASSLEALANVLTF.

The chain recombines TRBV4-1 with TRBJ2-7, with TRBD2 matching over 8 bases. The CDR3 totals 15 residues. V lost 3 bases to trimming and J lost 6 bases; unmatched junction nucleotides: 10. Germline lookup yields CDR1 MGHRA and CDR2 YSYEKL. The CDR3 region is CASSQYSGERREQYF. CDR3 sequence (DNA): TGCGCCAGCAGCCAGTATAGCGGGGAACGGCGCGAGCAGTACTTC.

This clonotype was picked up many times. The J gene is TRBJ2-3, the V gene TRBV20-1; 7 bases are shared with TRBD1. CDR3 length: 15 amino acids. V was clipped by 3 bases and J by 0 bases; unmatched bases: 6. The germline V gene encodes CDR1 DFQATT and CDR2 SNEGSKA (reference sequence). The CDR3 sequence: CSASVRGYSTDTQYF. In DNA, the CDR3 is TGCAGTGCTAGCGTCAGGGGGTATAGCACAGATACGCAGTATTTT.

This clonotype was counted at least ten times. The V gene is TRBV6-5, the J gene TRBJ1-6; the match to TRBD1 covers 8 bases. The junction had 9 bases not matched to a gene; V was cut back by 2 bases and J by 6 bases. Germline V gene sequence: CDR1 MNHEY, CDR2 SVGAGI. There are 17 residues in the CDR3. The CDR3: CASSYHLGQGSNSPLHF. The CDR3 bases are TGTGCCAGCAGTTACCACCTCGGACAGGGCTCTAATTCACCCCTCCACTTT.

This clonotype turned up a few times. In nucleotides, the CDR3 is TGCAGTGCTACAAGGACTAGTGGTCTCTACGAGCAGTACTTC. Protein product: CSATRTSGLYEQYF. The rearrangement uses TRBV20-1 and TRBJ2-7; TRBD2 matches at 7 bases. Per the germline V gene, CDR1 is DFQATT and CDR2 is SNEGSKA (reference sequence). The CDR3 totals 14 residues. V was clipped by 4 bases and J by 3 bases; unmatched bases: 9.

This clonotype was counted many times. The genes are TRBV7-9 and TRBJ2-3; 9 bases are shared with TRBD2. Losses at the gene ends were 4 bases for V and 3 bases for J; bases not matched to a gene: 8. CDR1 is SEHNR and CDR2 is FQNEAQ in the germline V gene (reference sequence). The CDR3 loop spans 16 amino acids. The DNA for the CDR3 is TGTGCCAGCAGCTCTCCGGCGGGGGGGCTGACAGATACGCAGTATTTT. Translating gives CASSSPAGGLTDTQYF.

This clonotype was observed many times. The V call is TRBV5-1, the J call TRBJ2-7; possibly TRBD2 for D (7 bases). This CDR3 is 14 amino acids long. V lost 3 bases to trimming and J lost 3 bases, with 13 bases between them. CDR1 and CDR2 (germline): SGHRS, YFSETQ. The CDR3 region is CASSSGGANYEQYF. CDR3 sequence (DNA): TGCGCCAGCAGCTCTGGGGGGGCCAACTACGAGCAGTACTTC. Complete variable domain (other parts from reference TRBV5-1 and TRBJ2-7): KAGVTQTPRYLIKTRGQQVTLSCSPISGHRSVSWYQQTPGQGLQFLFEYFSETQRNKGNFPGRFSGRQFSNSRSEMNVSTLELGDSALYLCASSSGGANYEQYFGPGTRLTVT.

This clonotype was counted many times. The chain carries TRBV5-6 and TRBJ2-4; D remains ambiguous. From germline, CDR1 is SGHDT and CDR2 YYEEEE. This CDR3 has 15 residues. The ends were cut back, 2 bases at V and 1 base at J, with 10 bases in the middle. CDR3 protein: CASSLSGLAKNIQYF. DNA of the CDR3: TGTGCCAGCAGCTTATCCGGGTTGGCCAAAAACATTCAGTACTTC.

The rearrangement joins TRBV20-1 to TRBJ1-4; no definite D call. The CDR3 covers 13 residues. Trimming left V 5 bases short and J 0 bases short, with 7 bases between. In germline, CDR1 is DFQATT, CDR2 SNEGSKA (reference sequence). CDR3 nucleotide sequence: TGCAGTGCTGCCCGGGCAACTAATGAAAAACTGTTTTTT. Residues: CSAARATNEKLFF.

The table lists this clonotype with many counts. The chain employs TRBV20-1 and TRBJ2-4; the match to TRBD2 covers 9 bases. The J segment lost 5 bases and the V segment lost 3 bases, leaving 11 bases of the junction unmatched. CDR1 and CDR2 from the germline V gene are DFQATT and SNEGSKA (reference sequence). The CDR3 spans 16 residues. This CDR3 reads CSARGWSAGGENIQYF. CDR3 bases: TGCAGTGCTAGGGGCTGGTCAGCGGGGGGCGAAAACATTCAGTACTTC.

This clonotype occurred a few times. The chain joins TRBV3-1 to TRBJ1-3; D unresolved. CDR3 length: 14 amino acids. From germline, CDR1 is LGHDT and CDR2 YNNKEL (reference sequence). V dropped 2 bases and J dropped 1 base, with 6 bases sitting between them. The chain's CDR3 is CASSQLLSGNTIYF. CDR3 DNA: TGTGCCAGCAGCCAACTCCTTTCTGGAAACACCATATATTTT. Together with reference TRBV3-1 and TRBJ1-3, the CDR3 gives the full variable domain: DTAVSQTPKYLVTQMGNDKSIKCEQNLGHDTMYWYKQDSKKFLKIMFSYNNKELIINETVPNRFSPKSPDKAHLNLHINSLELGDSAVYFCASSQLLSGNTIYFGEGSWLTVV.